This TCR beta chain was captured in a study of blood T cells in healthy people across ages. Sample-barcoded 5' priming and a J-beta primer mix drove a second PCR of about 6 to 12 cycles. Each TCR beta cDNA got a 12-nucleotide random molecular identifier. TCRdb analysed the 5' RACE reads with MiXCR anew, one entry per CDR3 protein. The sample includes roughly 2 million distinct CDR3 sequences, roughly 52% seen only once; the top ten take less than 2.5%. Samples each yielded at least 5 micrograms of total RNA. Concerning this clonotype: Its specificity is unknown.

General study points: In older individuals, TCR beta diversity per million T cells was lower, falling roughly linearly with age. Naive CD4+ cells and diversity were both higher in long-lived donors than in aged donors.

The TCR originated in a woman aged 40 to 49 in good health. The source material was blood.

The CDR3 here is CASSARGHDEKLFF. CDR3 sequence (DNA): TGTGCCAGCAGCGCCCGGGGGCATGACGAAAAACTGTTTTTT. The chain couples TRBV27 to TRBJ1-4; D is perhaps TRBD1 (6 bases). The V end was cut by 6 bases, the J end by 8 bases, with 16 bases between. Germline CDR1 MNHEY, CDR2 SMNVEV (reference sequence). The CDR3 is 14 residues long.